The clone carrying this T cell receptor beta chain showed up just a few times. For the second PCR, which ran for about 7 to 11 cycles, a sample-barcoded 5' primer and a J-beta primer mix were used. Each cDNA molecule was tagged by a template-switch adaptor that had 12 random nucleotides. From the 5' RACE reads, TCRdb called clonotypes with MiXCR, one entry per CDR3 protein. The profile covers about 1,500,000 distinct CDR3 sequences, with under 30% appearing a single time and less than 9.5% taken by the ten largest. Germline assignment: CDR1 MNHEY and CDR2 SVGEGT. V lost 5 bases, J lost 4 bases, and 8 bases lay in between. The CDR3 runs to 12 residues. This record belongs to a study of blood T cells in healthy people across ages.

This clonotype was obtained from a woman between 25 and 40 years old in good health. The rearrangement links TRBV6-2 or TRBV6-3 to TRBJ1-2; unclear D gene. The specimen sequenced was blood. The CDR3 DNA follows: TGTGCCAGCAGTACGGGGTTCTATGGCTACACCTTC. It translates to CASSTGFYGYTF.